These T cell receptor beta chains were read from a single sample in a study of blood T cell repertoires in COVID-19. Only in-frame clones appear in the TCRdb table, and some are missing; sequencing was by immunoSEQ multiplex PCR. The sample comprises 100,000 or so clones, less than 80% of which are singletons, and 20% to 25% rests with the top ten. Sequenced: peripheral blood. The receptors stem from a man between 65 and 79 years old with active or convalescent COVID-19. Both conserved end residues are part of each CDR3. Each record gives: CDR3 DNA, CDR3 protein, D gene, clone size, J gene, V gene. A D gene is named only where the DNA matches it firmly. Only part of the rows carry a size: once, few, many, or a class if the clone is expanded.

CDR3nt: TGTGCCAGTAGTATAGGCGCTGGACAGGGAAATCAGCCCCAGCATTTT
CDR3aa: CASSIGAGQGNQPQHF
d_gene: TRBD1
abundance: once
j_gene: TRBJ1-5
v_gene: TRBV19

CDR3nt: TGTGCCAGTAGTGACGGCCCGACAGGTAACACTGAAGCTTTCTTT
CDR3aa: CASSDGPTGNTEAFF
d_gene: NA
abundance: NA
j_gene: TRBJ1-1
v_gene: TRBV19

CDR3nt: TGTGCCAGTAACGCCCGGGGGAGCGGGGAGCTGTTTTTT
CDR3aa: CASNARGSGELFF
d_gene: NA
abundance: NA
j_gene: TRBJ2-2
v_gene: TRBV19

CDR3nt: TGTGCCAGCAGTTACTCGACGTCCGGGGGGCAGCCCCAGCATTTT
CDR3aa: CASSYSTSGGQPQHF
d_gene: NA
abundance: NA
j_gene: TRBJ1-5
v_gene: TRBV6-5

CDR3nt: TGTGCCAGTAGTATCCAGGGTACGGGGGCCAACGTCCTGACTTTC
CDR3aa: CASSIQGTGANVLTF
d_gene: NA
abundance: once
j_gene: TRBJ2-6
v_gene: TRBV19

CDR3nt: TGTGCCAGTAGTATGGGGTGGTCAGCGGGCACCGGGGAGCTGTTTTTT
CDR3aa: CASSMGWSAGTGELFF
d_gene: NA
abundance: NA
j_gene: TRBJ2-2
v_gene: TRBV19

CDR3nt: TGTGCCAGCAGTGGTAGGCAGGGGGCGTTGGACACTGAAGCTTTCTTT
CDR3aa: CASSGRQGALDTEAFF
d_gene: TRBD1
abundance: NA
j_gene: TRBJ1-1
v_gene: TRBV27

CDR3nt: TGTGCCAGCAGTGCCAGACTAGCGGGGGGCTATGAGCAGTTCTTC
CDR3aa: CASSARLAGGYEQFF
d_gene: TRBD2
abundance: NA
j_gene: TRBJ2-1
v_gene: TRBV2

CDR3nt: TGTGCCACCAGCAGAGGAAGGGCGGGAGGGCAGGAGACCCAGTACTTC
CDR3aa: CATSRGRAGGQETQYF
d_gene: TRBD2
abundance: NA
j_gene: TRBJ2-5
v_gene: TRBV15

CDR3nt: TGCGCCAGCAGCTTTACTAGCGGGAGGTCCCACGAGCAGTACTTC
CDR3aa: CASSFTSGRSHEQYF
d_gene: TRBD2
abundance: NA
j_gene: TRBJ2-7
v_gene: TRBV5-1

CDR3nt: TGTGCCAGCAGCTTTGACTCTGAAGCTTTCTTT
CDR3aa: CASSFDSEAFF
d_gene: NA
abundance: once
j_gene: TRBJ1-1
v_gene: TRBV5-6

CDR3nt: TGTGCCAGCAGTCCTATAGAGACCCAGTACTTC
CDR3aa: CASSPIETQYF
d_gene: NA
abundance: NA
j_gene: TRBJ2-5
v_gene: TRBV2

CDR3nt: TGTGCCAGCTCGCCCATGGCGGGCACTGAAGCTTTCTTT
CDR3aa: CASSPMAGTEAFF
d_gene: NA
abundance: once
j_gene: TRBJ1-1
v_gene: TRBV18

CDR3nt: TGCGCCAGCAGCTACGGACAGGGAAGAGGCTACACCTTC
CDR3aa: CASSYGQGRGYTF
d_gene: TRBD1
abundance: NA
j_gene: TRBJ1-2
v_gene: TRBV5-1

CDR3nt: TGTGCCAGTAGTGCACTAGTCGGGCCAGATACGCAGTATTTT
CDR3aa: CASSALVGPDTQYF
d_gene: NA
abundance: NA
j_gene: TRBJ2-3
v_gene: TRBV19

CDR3nt: TGTGCCAGTAGTATTGGGCAGGGTCAGCCCCAGCATTTT
CDR3aa: CASSIGQGQPQHF
d_gene: NA
abundance: few
j_gene: TRBJ1-5
v_gene: TRBV19

CDR3nt: TGTGCCAGCTCACCAAACAGACAAGTCTATGGCTACACCTTC
CDR3aa: CASSPNRQVYGYTF
d_gene: NA
abundance: NA
j_gene: TRBJ1-2
v_gene: TRBV18

CDR3nt: TGTGCCACCAGCAGAGGGGGAACAGGGAACACTGAAGCTTTCTTT
CDR3aa: CATSRGGTGNTEAFF
d_gene: NA
abundance: NA
j_gene: TRBJ1-1
v_gene: TRBV15

CDR3nt: TGTGCCAGCAGTCCCGGCGGGGGCTTGTGGGAGACCCAGTACTTC
CDR3aa: CASSPGGGLWETQYF
d_gene: NA
abundance: NA
j_gene: TRBJ2-5
v_gene: TRBV9

CDR3nt: TGTGCCAGCAGCCCAGGAAGGGGGGGCGTCGAAGTAGCAGAGACCCAGTACTTC
CDR3aa: CASSPGRGGVEVAETQYF
d_gene: NA
abundance: NA
j_gene: TRBJ2-5
v_gene: TRBV9

CDR3nt: TGTGCCAGCAGTGGGGGAGGGGGGAGCACTGAAGCTTTCTTT
CDR3aa: CASSGGGGSTEAFF
d_gene: NA
abundance: NA
j_gene: TRBJ1-1
v_gene: TRBV2

CDR3nt: TGTGCCACCAGCCGGGGCTCTGGAAACACCATATATTTT
CDR3aa: CATSRGSGNTIYF
d_gene: NA
abundance: once
j_gene: TRBJ1-3
v_gene: TRBV24-1

CDR3nt: TGTGCCAGCAGCCAAGGGTGGGGCAGGGTTGGTGAAGCTTTCTTT
CDR3aa: CASSQGWGRVGEAFF
d_gene: NA
abundance: NA
j_gene: TRBJ1-1
v_gene: TRBV3-1/TRBV3-2

CDR3nt: TGTGCCAGCACAGGGATGAATCAGCCCCAGCATTTT
CDR3aa: CASTGMNQPQHF
d_gene: NA
abundance: NA
j_gene: TRBJ1-5
v_gene: TRBV21-1

CDR3nt: TGTGCCAGCAGCCAATGGCCACAAGAGACCCAGTACTTC
CDR3aa: CASSQWPQETQYF
d_gene: NA
abundance: NA
j_gene: TRBJ2-5
v_gene: TRBV3-1/TRBV3-2

CDR3nt: TGTGCCAGTAGTATACTGCGGGGGGCGCCGACCGGGGAGCTGTTTTTT
CDR3aa: CASSILRGAPTGELFF
d_gene: TRBD2
abundance: few
j_gene: TRBJ2-2
v_gene: TRBV19

CDR3nt: TGTGCCAGCAGCCCAGCGGGGCTGAACACTGAAGCTTTCTTT
CDR3aa: CASSPAGLNTEAFF
d_gene: NA
abundance: few
j_gene: TRBJ1-1
v_gene: TRBV9

CDR3nt: TGTGCCAGCAGCGTAGGATCTCAGGGGGCTTTGGAGACCCAGTACTTC
CDR3aa: CASSVGSQGALETQYF
d_gene: TRBD1
abundance: NA
j_gene: TRBJ2-5
v_gene: TRBV9

CDR3nt: TGTGCCAGCAGTGAAGTCTGGGGGGGGGACAATGAGCAGTTCTTC
CDR3aa: CASSEVWGGDNEQFF
d_gene: TRBD2
abundance: NA
j_gene: TRBJ2-1
v_gene: TRBV6-1

CDR3nt: TGTGCCAGCAGCTCCTATCCGACGGGTACGGGACTAGTCGGGAACACTGAAGCTTTCTTT
CDR3aa: CASSSYPTGTGLVGNTEAFF
d_gene: NA
abundance: once
j_gene: TRBJ1-1
v_gene: TRBV3-1/TRBV3-2

CDR3nt: TGTGCCAGCAGTCGTAGGAGCGGGAGTGAGAGAAATGAGCAGTTCTTC
CDR3aa: CASSRRSGSERNEQFF
d_gene: TRBD2
abundance: once
j_gene: TRBJ2-1
v_gene: TRBV28

CDR3nt: TGTGCCAGTAGGACAGGGGTCGGCGTCGGGGAGCTGTTTTTT
CDR3aa: CASRTGVGVGELFF
d_gene: TRBD1
abundance: NA
j_gene: TRBJ2-2
v_gene: TRBV19

CDR3nt: TGTGCCAGCAGCCAGGGGGGTGGAGATGAAAAACTGTTTTTT
CDR3aa: CASSQGGGDEKLFF
d_gene: NA
abundance: NA
j_gene: TRBJ1-4
v_gene: TRBV4-2

CDR3nt: TGTGCCAGTAGTATTTCAGGCGACAATCAGCCCCAGCATTTT
CDR3aa: CASSISGDNQPQHF
d_gene: NA
abundance: once
j_gene: TRBJ1-5
v_gene: TRBV19

CDR3nt: TGCGCCAGCAGCCAAGTGGACAGGGGAGTAAGGGAGCAGTACTTC
CDR3aa: CASSQVDRGVREQYF
d_gene: TRBD1
abundance: NA
j_gene: TRBJ2-7
v_gene: TRBV4-1

CDR3nt: TGTGCCAGCAGTGTTCGGCGGGGTCCATACTACAATGAGCAGTTCTTC
CDR3aa: CASSVRRGPYYNEQFF
d_gene: NA
abundance: medium-sized
j_gene: TRBJ2-1
v_gene: TRBV6-1

CDR3nt: TGCGCCAGCAGCTCACACCGGGACAGGGGGCTCCTCAACGCGAACACCGGGGAGCTGTTTTTT
CDR3aa: CASSSHRDRGLLNANTGELFF
d_gene: TRBD1
abundance: NA
j_gene: TRBJ2-2
v_gene: TRBV5-1

CDR3nt: TGTGCCAGCAGTTTCGATCGGGGAGGGCGAAGAGTAAGCAATCAGCCCCAGCATTTT
CDR3aa: CASSFDRGGRRVSNQPQHF
d_gene: NA
abundance: many
j_gene: TRBJ1-5
v_gene: TRBV28

CDR3nt: TGTGCCAGCAGCTGGACAATGGATCAGCCCCAGCATTTT
CDR3aa: CASSWTMDQPQHF
d_gene: NA
abundance: NA
j_gene: TRBJ1-5
v_gene: TRBV3-1/TRBV3-2

CDR3nt: TGCGCCAGCAGCTCGGACAGGGCGGATACGCAGTATTTT
CDR3aa: CASSSDRADTQYF
d_gene: TRBD1
abundance: NA
j_gene: TRBJ2-3
v_gene: TRBV5-1

CDR3nt: TGTGCCTGGATCGGACTAGCGGGAGTTAACAATGAGCAGTTCTTC
CDR3aa: CAWIGLAGVNNEQFF
d_gene: TRBD2
abundance: NA
j_gene: TRBJ2-1
v_gene: TRBV30

CDR3nt: TGCGCCAGCAACGACGGGGGGACGGAGACCCAGTACTTC
CDR3aa: CASNDGGTETQYF
d_gene: TRBD2
abundance: NA
j_gene: TRBJ2-5
v_gene: TRBV5-1